The TCR beta chain described here comes from a study of CD8+ T cells in alopecia areata (dated by TCRdb to 2017 to 2018). Background on the whole study: Treated patients were enrolled in an open-label pilot trial of oral tofacitinib at 5 to 10 mg twice daily for moderate-to-severe alopecia areata. Patients stayed on tofacitinib for 6 to 18 months and then had 6 months of follow-up off drug so that delayed response and recurrence could be assessed. Disease severity in treated patients was measured with the SALT score, which quantifies the percentage of affected scalp surface area. The study used high-throughput TCRbeta sequencing to examine T cell clonal expansion in alopecia areata, in both the C3H/HeJ mouse model and human patients. On the human side, TCRbeta sequencing was run on scalp tissue and on sorted CD4+ and CD8+ peripheral blood T cells from healthy controls and from alopecia areata patients with either patchy or totalis/universalis disease. Tofacitinib-treated patients had biopsies at baseline and at 4 and 24 weeks of treatment, with a later scalp biopsy in several patients. Scalp clonality was compared among normal scalp (n=4), patchy alopecia areata scalp (n=8), and alopecia totalis/universalis scalp (n=8). RNA came from the PAXgene miRNA kit for fixed scalp, the miRNeasy kit for PBMCs, and the RNeasy kit for mouse skin. Amplification of TCRbeta CDR3 regions was done by immunoSEQ multiplex PCR using 35 Vbeta forward primers and 13 Jbeta reverse primers.

Library prep was done by the immunoSEQ multiplex PCR assay. To provide template for TCR sequencing, every sample had RNA extracted and reverse transcribed into cDNA. SuperScript III was used for first-strand cDNA synthesis, primed with a 2:1 mix of oligo-dT and random hexamers. A synthetic immune receptor repertoire was used to measure amplification bias, and any remaining bias was corrected computationally. Processing in the source paper ran as follows. Raw reads were preprocessed to remove errors, and CDR3 was defined according to IMGT conventions as the region from the conserved cysteine to phenylalanine. Clonality was computed as 1 minus the Shannon entropy, with the entropy normalized by log2 of the number of productive unique TCRs. Whether scalp clones were CD4 or CD8 was inferred by matching scalp TCRbeta sequences against CD4 and CD8 repertoires sorted from blood. TCRdb mirrors the immuneACCESS table, restricted to in-frame sequences. Some clones are absent from its copies; in checked studies, under half trace to an unresolved V gene, and the reason for the others is unknown. Clone size and V and J calls were adopted from that table, with D and trimming inferred from the DNA. Recorded for this sample are some 170,000 clones; about 61% of them occurred a single time. Clones ranked in the top ten supply 16% of the sample.

The treatment or condition label for this specimen denotes: oral pan-JAK inhibitor, 5-10 mg twice daily. Lesional scalp punch biopsies and peripheral blood were obtained from alopecia areata patients. After PBMCs were isolated by density centrifugation and stained for CD3, CD4 and CD8, a FACSAria was used to sort CD4+ and CD8+ T cells. Results the study describes overall, beyond this receptor: Because the treated cohort was small and had just a single nonresponder, larger studies are needed to establish links between baseline CD8+ expansion and response. Many expanded lesional clones persisted in scalp and blood during tofacitinib treatment, which may partly explain relapse after stopping treatment. Shared TCR sequences between patients were less evident than in mice, which may be partly attributable to HLA diversity in the patient population. Tofacitinib significantly decreased scalp clonality and the number of expanded CD8+ clones among the top 100 scalp clones. Lesional scalp, especially in alopecia totalis/universalis, showed higher clonality and more expanded CD8+ clones than normal scalp, suggesting antigenic drive. Scalp TCR repertoire analysis is complicated because resident alphabeta T cells in normal human skin are also sequenced, whereas mouse skin is dominated by gammadelta T cells.

Comment on this clone: What antigen it recognizes has not been identified. No base quality values were provided; no much bigger clone lies one nucleotide off.

The input for sequencing was CD4+ T cells sorted from blood, taken around week 55, from a patient treated with tofacitinib. The sequence derives from a human donor with alopecia areata.

The DNA sequence is given as TGTGCCAGCAGCCTCAGCTCCTACGAGCAGTACTTC. This yields the protein CASSLSSYEQYF. The chain is assembled from TRBV7-2 and TRBJ2-7, with no confident D gene call. CDR1 and CDR2 (SGHTA, FQGNSA) derive from the germline V gene. From its cysteine to its phenylalanine, the CDR3 spans 12 amino acids. The read is trimmed to its CDR3 DNA, 36 bases read in frame from base 1. The V end loses 5 bases and the J end loses 0 bases, and a stretch of 5 bases separates them.